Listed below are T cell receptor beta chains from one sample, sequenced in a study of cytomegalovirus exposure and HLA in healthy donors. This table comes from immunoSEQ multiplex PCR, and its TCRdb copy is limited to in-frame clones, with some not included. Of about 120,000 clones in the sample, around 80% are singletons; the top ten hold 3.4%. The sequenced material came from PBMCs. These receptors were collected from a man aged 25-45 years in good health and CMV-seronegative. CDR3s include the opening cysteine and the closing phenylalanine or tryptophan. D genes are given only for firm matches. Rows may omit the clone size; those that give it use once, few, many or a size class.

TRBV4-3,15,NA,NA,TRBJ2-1,CASSPSPHSYNEQFF,TGCGCCAGCAGCCCCTCGCCACACTCCTACAATGAGCAGTTCTTC
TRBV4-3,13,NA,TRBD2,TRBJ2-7,CASSQDLGREQYF,TGCGCCAGCAGCCAAGATCTCGGGAGGGAGCAGTACTTC
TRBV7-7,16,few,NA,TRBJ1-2,CASSPREGLPLDGYTF,TGTGCCAGCAGCCCTCGGGAAGGGCTCCCATTAGATGGCTACACCTTC
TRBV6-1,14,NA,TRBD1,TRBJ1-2,CAINTGVANYGYTF,TGTGCCATCAATACAGGGGTCGCTAACTATGGCTACACCTTC
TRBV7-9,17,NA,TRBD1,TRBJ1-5,CASSPGQGVVRAQPQHF,TGTGCCAGCAGCCCGGGACAGGGGGTAGTCCGAGCTCAGCCCCAGCATTTT
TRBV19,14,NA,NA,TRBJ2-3,CASSIVGGEYTQYF,TGTGCCAGTAGTATAGTCGGCGGAGAATATACGCAGTATTTT
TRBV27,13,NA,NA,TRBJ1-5,CASRPSLVEPQHF,TGTGCCAGCAGACCCTCACTAGTAGAGCCCCAGCATTTT
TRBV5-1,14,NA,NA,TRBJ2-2,CASSLAGGPGELFF,TGCGCCAGCAGCTTGGCCGGGGGTCCCGGGGAGCTGTTTTTT
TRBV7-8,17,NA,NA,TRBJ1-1,CASSLVGGGLITTEAFF,TGTGCCAGCAGCTTAGTGGGGGGGGGACTCATTACAACTGAAGCTTTCTTT
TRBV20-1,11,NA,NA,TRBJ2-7,CSAGDSEEQYF,TGCAGTGCTGGTGACAGCGAAGAGCAGTACTTC
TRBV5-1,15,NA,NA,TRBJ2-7,CASSLGPGQWDEQYF,TGCGCCAGCAGCTTGGGTCCAGGGCAGTGGGACGAGCAGTACTTC
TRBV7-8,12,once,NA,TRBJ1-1,CASSFTGGGAFF,TGTGCCAGCAGCTTTACGGGAGGCGGGGCTTTCTTT
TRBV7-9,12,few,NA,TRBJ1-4,CASSLDQGKLFF,TGTGCCAGCAGCTTAGATCAGGGAAAACTGTTTTTT
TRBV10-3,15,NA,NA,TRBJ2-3,CAISLSDSPTDTQYF,TGTGCCATCAGCCTCTCGGACAGTCCCACAGATACGCAGTATTTT
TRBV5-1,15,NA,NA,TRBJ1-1,CASSQGGLVNTEAFF,TGCGCCAGCAGCCAAGGAGGATTGGTAAACACTGAAGCTTTCTTT